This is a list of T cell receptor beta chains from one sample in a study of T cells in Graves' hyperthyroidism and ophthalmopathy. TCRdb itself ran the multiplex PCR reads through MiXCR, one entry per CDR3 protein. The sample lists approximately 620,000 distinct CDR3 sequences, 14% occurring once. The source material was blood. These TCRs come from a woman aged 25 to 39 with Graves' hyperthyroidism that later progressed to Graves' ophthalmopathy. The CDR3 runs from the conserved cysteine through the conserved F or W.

CDR3: CASSFQDRYYGYTF
V: TRBV28
J: TRBJ1-2

CDR3: CASSLRVDRAYEQYF
V: TRBV7-2
J: TRBJ2-7

CDR3: CASSPQNVGDTQYF
V: TRBV5-1
J: TRBJ2-3

CDR3: CSARGTSNYEQYF
V: TRBV20-1
J: TRBJ2-7

CDR3: CSARDPGTYSYEQYF
V: TRBV20-1
J: TRBJ2-7

CDR3: CASSTRDSAYGYTF
V: TRBV19
J: TRBJ1-2

CDR3: CSTGEGYGYTF
V: TRBV20-1
J: TRBJ1-2

CDR3: CASSQDPHSYTYEQYF
V: TRBV4-1
J: TRBJ2-7

CDR3: CASSFGGGSYEQYF
V: TRBV28
J: TRBJ2-7

CDR3: CASSLTGLGGETQYF
V: TRBV12-3/TRBV12-4
J: TRBJ2-5

CDR3: CASSLVGDTQHF
V: TRBV7-9
J: -

CDR3: CASSAYRDRVHEQYF
V: TRBV6-1
J: TRBJ2-7

CDR3: CASSLAGLGSEQYF
V: TRBV28
J: TRBJ2-7

CDR3: CASVGRGEQYF
V: TRBV27
J: TRBJ2-7

CDR3: CASSPGTYGGNQPQHF
V: TRBV19
J: TRBJ1-5

CDR3: CASRSGFRQYF
V: TRBV27
J: TRBJ2-3

CDR3: CASSSRAEAEAFF
V: TRBV27
J: TRBJ1-1

CDR3: CATSDPRVENEQFF
V: TRBV24-1
J: TRBJ2-1

CDR3: CASSEVAGGYEQYF
V: TRBV2
J: TRBJ2-7

CDR3: CASKRQGTTKAFF
V: TRBV2
J: TRBJ1-1

CDR3: CASIQGGTYNEQFF
V: TRBV28
J: TRBJ2-1

CDR3: CASSEMGYGNQPQHF
V: TRBV6-1
J: TRBJ1-5